This T cell receptor beta chain is drawn from a study of identical twins. TCRdb ran MiXCR on the 5' RACE reads and lists one entry per CDR3 protein. The table lists 510,000 or so distinct CDR3 sequences, roughly 15% of them singletons. Germline-derived CDR1 and CDR2 are SQVTM and ANQGSEA. The CDR3 extends over 12 amino acids. The V end was cut by 6 bases, the J end by 1 base, with 8 bases between. This sample was also put to use in a study of yellow fever vaccine responses in identical twins.

The chain has TRBV29-1 and TRBJ2-3; either TRBD1 or TRBD2 may fit D (6 bases each). Sequenced material: CD4+ T cells sorted from blood. The receptor's source is a woman aged 18-29 years in good health. The chain's CDR3 is CSVRGGTDTQYF. DNA of the CDR3: TGCAGCGTGAGGGGGGGCACAGATACGCAGTATTTT.